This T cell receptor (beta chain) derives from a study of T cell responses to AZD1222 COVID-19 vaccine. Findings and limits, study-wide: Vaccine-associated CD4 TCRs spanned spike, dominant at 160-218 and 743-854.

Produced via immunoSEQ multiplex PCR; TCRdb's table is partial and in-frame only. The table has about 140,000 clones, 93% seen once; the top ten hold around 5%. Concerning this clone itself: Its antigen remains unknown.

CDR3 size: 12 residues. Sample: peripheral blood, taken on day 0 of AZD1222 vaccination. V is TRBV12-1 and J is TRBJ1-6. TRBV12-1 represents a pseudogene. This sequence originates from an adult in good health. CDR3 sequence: CAIEGGTSPLHF. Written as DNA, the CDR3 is TGTGCCATCGAGGGAGGCACTTCACCCCTCCACTTT.